This T cell receptor beta chain was captured in a study of CD8+CD57+ T cells in acquired aplastic anemia. Regarding the study as a whole: Patients showed no significant difference from controls in CD8+ Simpson's diversity. Between patients and controls, about 30 CD8+ CDR3 sequences were found in common.

This clonotype was observed many times. Antigen specificity is unknown. The template for TCR beta VDJ and CDR3 sequence profiling was genomic DNA. From the reads, TCRdb called clonotypes with MiXCR, one entry per CDR3 protein. This repertoire shows a few hundred thousand distinct CDR3 sequences, 45% to 65% found once; its top ten account for roughly 1.3%. For sequencing, patients were chosen who had shown expansion of CD8+CD57+ cells by flow cytometry. Germline assignment: CDR1 SEHNR and CDR2 FQNEAQ (reference sequence). CDR3 length: 17 residues. With 2 bases removed from V and 4 bases from J, the gap between germline ends came to 19 bases.

The sample was sorted CD4+, CD8+, or CD8+CD57+ T cells (not recorded which) from PBMCs. The receptor's source is a human donor with aplastic anemia. The chain employs TRBV7-9 and TRBJ2-3; maybe TRBD2 (6 bases). The chain's CDR3 is CASSLWDSPRWSDTQYF. In DNA form, the CDR3 reads TGTGCCAGCAGCTTATGGGACTCCCCCCGATGGTCAGATACGCAGTATTTT.